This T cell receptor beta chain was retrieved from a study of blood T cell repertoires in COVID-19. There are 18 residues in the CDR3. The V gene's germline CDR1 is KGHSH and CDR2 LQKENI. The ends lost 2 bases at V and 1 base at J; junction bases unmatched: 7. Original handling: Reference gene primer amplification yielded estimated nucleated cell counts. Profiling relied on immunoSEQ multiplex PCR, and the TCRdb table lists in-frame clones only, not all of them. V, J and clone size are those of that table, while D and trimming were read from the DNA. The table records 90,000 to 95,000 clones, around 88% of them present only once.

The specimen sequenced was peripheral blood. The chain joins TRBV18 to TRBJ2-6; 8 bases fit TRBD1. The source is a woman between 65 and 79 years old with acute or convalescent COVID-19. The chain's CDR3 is CASSPGNRGASGANVLTF. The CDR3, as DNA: TGTGCCAGCTCACCAGGAAACAGGGGGGCTTCTGGGGCCAACGTCCTGACTTTC.